Here is one TCR beta chain with its context. The sample is drawn from a study of T-cell reconstitution after alpha-beta-depleted transplantation in children. This sample's TCRbeta library carried unique molecular identifier barcodes. MiXCR, applied by TCRdb to the PCR reads, yields one record per CDR3 protein. Here the sample spans some 390,000 distinct CDR3 sequences, around 21% being singletons. The sequencing used PBMCs from the stem cell graft donor, collected from the stem cell graft. This receptor was obtained from a human donor who donated a stem cell graft to a child with acute myeloid leukemia.

For the CDR3, the DNA is TGTGCCAGCTCACCGGCGGGGGCGGAAGCTTTCTTT. As protein: CASSPAGAEAFF. The chain is built from TRBV18 and TRBJ1-1; possible D gene TRBD1, 6 bases. Germline CDR1 is KGHSH and CDR2 is LQKENI. This CDR3 is 12 amino acids long. V lost 3 bases and J 8 bases, leaving 10 bases between the germline ends.